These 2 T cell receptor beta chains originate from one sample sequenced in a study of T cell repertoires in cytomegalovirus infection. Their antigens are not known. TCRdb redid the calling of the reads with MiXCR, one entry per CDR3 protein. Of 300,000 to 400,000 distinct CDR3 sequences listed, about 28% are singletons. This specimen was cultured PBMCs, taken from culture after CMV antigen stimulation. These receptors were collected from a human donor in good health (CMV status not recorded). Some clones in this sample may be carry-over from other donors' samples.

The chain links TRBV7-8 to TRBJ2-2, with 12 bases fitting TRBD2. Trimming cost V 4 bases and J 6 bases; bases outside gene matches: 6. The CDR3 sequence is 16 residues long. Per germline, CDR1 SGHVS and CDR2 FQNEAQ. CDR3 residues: CASSSLTSGGSGELFF. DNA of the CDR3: TGTGCCAGCAGCTCCTTAACTAGCGGGGGGTCCGGGGAGCTGTTTTTT.

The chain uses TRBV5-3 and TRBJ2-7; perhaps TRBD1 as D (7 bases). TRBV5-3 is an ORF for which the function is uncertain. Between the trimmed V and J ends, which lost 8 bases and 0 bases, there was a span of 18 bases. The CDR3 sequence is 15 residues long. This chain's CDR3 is CASSAGTASSYEQYF. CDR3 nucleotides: TGTGCCAGCAGCGCGGGGACAGCGAGCTCCTACGAGCAGTACTTC.